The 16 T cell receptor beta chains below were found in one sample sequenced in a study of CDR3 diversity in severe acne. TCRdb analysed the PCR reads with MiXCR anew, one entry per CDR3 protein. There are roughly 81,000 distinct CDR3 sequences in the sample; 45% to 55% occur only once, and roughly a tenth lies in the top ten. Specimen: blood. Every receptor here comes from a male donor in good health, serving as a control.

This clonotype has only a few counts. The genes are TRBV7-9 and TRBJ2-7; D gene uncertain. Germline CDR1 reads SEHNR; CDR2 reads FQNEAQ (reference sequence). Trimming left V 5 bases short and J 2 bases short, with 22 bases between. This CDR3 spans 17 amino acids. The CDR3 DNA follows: TGTGCCAGCAGCCCCCTACTTGCCTTGGGCAGTACCTACGAGCAGTACTTC. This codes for CASSPLLALGSTYEQYF.

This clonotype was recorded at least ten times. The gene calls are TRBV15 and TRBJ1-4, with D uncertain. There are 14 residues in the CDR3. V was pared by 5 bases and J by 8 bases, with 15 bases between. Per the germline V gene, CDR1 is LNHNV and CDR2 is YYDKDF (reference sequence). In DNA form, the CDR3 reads TGTGCCACCAGCGTAGGAACCGGTGAGGAAAAACTGTTTTTT. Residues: CATSVGTGEEKLFF.

The CDR3 sequence: CATSRGGSSSGNTIYF. CDR3 DNA: TGTGCCACCAGCAGAGGCGGCAGTTCCTCTGGAAACACCATATATTTT. The chain couples TRBV15 to TRBJ1-3; no clear D. The CDR3 length is 16 residues. V shed 1 base and J shed 0 bases, with 10 bases lying between them. Germline CDR1 and CDR2: LNHNV and YYDKDF (reference sequence).

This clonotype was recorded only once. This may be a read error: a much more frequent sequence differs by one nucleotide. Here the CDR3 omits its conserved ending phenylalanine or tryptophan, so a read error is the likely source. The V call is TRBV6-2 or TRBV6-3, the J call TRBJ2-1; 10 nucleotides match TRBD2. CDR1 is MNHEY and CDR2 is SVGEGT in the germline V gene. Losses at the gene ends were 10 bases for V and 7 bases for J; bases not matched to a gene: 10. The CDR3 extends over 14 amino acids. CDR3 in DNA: TGTGCCACTAGGGCTAGCGGGAGAATGAATGAGCAGTTCCTC. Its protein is CATRASGRMNEQFL.

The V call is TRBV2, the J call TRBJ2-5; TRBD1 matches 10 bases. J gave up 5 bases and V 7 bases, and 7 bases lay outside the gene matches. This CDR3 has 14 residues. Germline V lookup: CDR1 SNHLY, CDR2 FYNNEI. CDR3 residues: CASILDRGDETQYF. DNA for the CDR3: TGTGCCAGCATCTTGGACAGGGGGGATGAGACCCAGTACTTC.

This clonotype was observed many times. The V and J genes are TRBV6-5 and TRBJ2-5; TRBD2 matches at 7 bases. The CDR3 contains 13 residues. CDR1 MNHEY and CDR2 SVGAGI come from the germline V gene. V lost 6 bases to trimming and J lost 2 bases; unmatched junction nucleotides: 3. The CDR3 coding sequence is TGTGCCAGCAGGCCGGGGGGACAAGAGACCCAGTACTTC. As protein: CASRPGGQETQYF.

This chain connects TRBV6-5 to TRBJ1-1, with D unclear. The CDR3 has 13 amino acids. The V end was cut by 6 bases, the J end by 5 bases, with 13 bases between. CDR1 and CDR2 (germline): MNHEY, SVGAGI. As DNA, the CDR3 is TGTGCCAGCAGGCTGCATGAAAAGACTGAAGCTTTCTTT. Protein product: CASRLHEKTEAFF.

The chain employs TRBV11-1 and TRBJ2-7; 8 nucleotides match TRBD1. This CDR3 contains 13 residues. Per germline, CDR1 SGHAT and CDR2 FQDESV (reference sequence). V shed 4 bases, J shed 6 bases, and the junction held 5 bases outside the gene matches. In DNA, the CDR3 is TGTGCCAGCAGCTCAACAGGGGGATCCGAGCAGTACTTC. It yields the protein CASSSTGGSEQYF.

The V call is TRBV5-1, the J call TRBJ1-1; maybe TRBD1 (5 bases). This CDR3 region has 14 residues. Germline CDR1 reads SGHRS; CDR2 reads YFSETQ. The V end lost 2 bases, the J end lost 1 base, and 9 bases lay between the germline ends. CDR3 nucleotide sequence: TGCGCCAGCAGCTTACAGGACCGGAACACTGAAGCTTTCTTT. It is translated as CASSLQDRNTEAFF. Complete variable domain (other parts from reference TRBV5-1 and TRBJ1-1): KAGVTQTPRYLIKTRGQQVTLSCSPISGHRSVSWYQQTPGQGLQFLFEYFSETQRNKGNFPGRFSGRQFSNSRSEMNVSTLELGDSALYLCASSLQDRNTEAFFGQGTRLTVV.

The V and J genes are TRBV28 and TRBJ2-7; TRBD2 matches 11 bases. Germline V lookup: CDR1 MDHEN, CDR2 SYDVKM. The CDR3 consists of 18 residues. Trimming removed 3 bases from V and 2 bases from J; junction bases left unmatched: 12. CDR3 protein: CASSFGGTSGGSPYEQYF. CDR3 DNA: TGTGCCAGCAGTTTTGGGGGAACTAGCGGGGGCTCCCCCTACGAGCAGTACTTC.

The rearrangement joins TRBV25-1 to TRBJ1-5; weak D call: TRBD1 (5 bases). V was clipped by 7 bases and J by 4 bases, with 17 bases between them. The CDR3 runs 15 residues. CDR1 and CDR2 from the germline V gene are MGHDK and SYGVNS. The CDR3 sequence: CASTVPQGRNQPQHF. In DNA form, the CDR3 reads TGTGCCAGCACCGTTCCGCAGGGTAGGAATCAGCCCCAGCATTTT.

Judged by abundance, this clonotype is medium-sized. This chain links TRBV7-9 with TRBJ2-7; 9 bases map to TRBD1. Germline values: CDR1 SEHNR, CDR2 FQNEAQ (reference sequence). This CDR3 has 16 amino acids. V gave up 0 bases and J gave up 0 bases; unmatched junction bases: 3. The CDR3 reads CASSLATGGNSYEQYF. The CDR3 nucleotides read TGTGCCAGCAGCTTAGCGACAGGGGGAAACTCCTACGAGCAGTACTTC.

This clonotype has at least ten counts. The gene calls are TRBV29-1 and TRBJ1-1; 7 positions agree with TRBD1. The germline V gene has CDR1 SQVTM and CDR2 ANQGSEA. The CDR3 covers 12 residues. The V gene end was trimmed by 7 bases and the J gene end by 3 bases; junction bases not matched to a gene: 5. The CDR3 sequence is CSARGQDTEAFF. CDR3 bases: TGCAGCGCGAGGGGGCAGGACACTGAAGCTTTCTTT. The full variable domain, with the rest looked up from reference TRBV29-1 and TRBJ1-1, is SAVISQKPSRDICQRGTSLTIQCQVDSQVTMMFWYRQQPGQSLTLIATANQGSEATYESGFVIDKFPISRPNLTFSTLTVSNMSPEDSSIYLCSARGQDTEAFFGQGTRLTVV.

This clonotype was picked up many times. The CDR3 reads CASSLSLVTEAFF. The CDR3 nucleotides are TGTGCCAGCAGTTTAAGTCTAGTCACTGAAGCTTTCTTT. The chain carries TRBV12-3 or TRBV12-4 and TRBJ1-1; D gene unclear. Trimming pared 2 bases from V and 4 bases from J, leaving 8 bases between. The CDR3 consists of 13 residues.

The CDR3 region is CASPPKVAGVSYEQYF. Written as DNA, the CDR3 is TGCGCCAGCCCCCCCAAGGTAGCGGGGGTCTCCTACGAGCAGTACTTC. This rearrangement joins TRBV5-1 to TRBJ2-7; 9 positions agree with TRBD2. Germline V CDR1 and CDR2: SGHRS, YFSETQ. The CDR3 length is 16 residues. The J segment lost 0 bases and the V segment lost 7 bases, leaving 11 bases of the junction unmatched.

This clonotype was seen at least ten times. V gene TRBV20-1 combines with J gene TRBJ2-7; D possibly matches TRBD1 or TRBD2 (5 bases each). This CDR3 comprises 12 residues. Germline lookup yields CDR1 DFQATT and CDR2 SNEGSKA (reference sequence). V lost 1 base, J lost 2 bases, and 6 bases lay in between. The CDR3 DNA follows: TGCAGTGCTAGAGGAGGGGCCTACGAGCAGTACTTC. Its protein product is CSARGGAYEQYF.